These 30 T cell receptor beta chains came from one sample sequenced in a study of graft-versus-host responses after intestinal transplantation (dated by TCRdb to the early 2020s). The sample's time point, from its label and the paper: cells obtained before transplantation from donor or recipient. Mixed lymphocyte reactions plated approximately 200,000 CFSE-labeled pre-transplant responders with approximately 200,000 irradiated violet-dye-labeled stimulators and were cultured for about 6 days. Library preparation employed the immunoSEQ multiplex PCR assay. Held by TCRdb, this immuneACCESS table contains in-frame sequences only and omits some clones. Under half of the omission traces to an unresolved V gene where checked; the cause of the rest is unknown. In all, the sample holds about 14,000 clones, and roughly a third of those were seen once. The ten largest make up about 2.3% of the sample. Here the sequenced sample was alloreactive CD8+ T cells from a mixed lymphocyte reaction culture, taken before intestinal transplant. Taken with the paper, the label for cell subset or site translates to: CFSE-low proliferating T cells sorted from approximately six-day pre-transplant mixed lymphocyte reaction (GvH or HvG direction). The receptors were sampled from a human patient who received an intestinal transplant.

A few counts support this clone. This chain's CDR3 is CASSFYRGNTEAFF. CDR3 nucleotide sequence: TGTGCCAGCAGTTTTTACAGGGGTAACACTGAAGCTTTCTTT. The chain couples TRBV6-5 to TRBJ1-1; the match to TRBD1 covers 7 bases. Looked up from germline, CDR1 is MNHEY and CDR2 is SVGAGI. J was trimmed by 2 bases and V by 4 bases; bases with no gene match: 4. The CDR3 covers 14 residues.

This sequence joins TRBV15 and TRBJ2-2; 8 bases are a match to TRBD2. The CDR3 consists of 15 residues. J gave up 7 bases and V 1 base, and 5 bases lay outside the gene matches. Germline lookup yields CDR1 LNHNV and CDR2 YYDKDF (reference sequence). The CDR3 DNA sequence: TGTGCCACCAGCAGAGCGGGGGGGGGTGGCGGGGAGCTGTTTTTT. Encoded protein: CATSRAGGGGGELFF.

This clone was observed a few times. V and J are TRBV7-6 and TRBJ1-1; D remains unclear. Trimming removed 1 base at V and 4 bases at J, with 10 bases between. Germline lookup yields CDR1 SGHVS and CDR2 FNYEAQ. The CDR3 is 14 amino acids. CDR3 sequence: CASSLGVIGTEAFF. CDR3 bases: TGTGCCAGCAGCTTAGGGGTGATTGGCACTGAAGCTTTCTTT.

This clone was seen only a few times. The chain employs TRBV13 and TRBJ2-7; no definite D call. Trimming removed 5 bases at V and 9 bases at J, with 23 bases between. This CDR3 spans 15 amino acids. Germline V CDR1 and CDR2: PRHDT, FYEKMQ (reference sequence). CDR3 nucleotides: TGTGCCAGCAGCCGATACTTACACTCTATTCGGCGGCAGTACTTC. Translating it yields CASSRYLHSIRRQYF.

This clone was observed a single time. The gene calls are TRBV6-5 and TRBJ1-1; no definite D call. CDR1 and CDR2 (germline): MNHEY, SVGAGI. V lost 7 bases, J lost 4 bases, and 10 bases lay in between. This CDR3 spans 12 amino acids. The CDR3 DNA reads TGTGCCAGCAATTGGCAGCCCACTGAAGCTTTCTTT. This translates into CASNWQPTEAFF.

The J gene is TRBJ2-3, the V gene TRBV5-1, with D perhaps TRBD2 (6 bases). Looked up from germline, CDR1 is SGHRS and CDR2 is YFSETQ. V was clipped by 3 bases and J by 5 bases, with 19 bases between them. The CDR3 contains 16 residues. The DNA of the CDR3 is TGCGCCAGCAGCTCTAACCGGGACTCCGGCGAAGATACGCAGTATTTT. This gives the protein CASSSNRDSGEDTQYF. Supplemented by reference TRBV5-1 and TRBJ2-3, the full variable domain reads KAGVTQTPRYLIKTRGQQVTLSCSPISGHRSVSWYQQTPGQGLQFLFEYFSETQRNKGNFPGRFSGRQFSNSRSEMNVSTLELGDSALYLCASSSNRDSGEDTQYFGPGTRLTVL.

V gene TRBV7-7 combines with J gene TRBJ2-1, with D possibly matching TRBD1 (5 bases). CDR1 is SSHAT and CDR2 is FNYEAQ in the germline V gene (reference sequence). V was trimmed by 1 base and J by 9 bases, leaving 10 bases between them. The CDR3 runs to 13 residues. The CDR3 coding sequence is TGTGCCAGCAGCTTAGTACAGGCCAGTGAGCAGTTCTTC. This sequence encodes CASSLVQASEQFF.

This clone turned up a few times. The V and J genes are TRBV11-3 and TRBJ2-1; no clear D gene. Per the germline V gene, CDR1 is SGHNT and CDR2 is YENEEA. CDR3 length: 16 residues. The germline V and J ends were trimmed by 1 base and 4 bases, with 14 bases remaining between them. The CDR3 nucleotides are TGTGCCAGCAGCTTAGGTCACGGCGAATCTTACAATGAGCAGTTCTTC. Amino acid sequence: CASSLGHGESYNEQFF.

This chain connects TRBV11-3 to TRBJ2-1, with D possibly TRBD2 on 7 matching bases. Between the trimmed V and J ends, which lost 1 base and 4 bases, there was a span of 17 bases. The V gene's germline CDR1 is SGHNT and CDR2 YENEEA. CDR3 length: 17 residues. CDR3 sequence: CASSLATRGPGYNEQFF. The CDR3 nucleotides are TGTGCCAGCAGCTTAGCCACGCGGGGGCCGGGGTACAATGAGCAGTTCTTC. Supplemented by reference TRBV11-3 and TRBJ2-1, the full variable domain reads EAGVVQSPRYKIIEKKQPVAFWCNPISGHNTLYWYLQNLGQGPELLIRYENEEAVDDSQLPKDRFSAERLKGVDSTLKIQPAELGDSAVYLCASSLATRGPGYNEQFFGPGTRLTVL.

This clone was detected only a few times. The CDR3: CASGSLDGAFF. The CDR3 DNA sequence: TGTGCTAGTGGTTCCCTGGATGGCGCTTTCTTT. The chain employs TRBV12-5 and TRBJ1-1; no clear D gene. Germline V CDR1 and CDR2: LGHNT, FRNRAP. This CDR3 has 11 amino acids. Trimming removed 4 bases from V and 11 bases from J, with 11 bases in between.

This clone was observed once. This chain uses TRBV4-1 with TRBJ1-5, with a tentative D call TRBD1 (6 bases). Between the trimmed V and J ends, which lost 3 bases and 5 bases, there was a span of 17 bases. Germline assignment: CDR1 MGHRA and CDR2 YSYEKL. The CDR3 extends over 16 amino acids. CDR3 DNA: TGCGCCAGCAGCCACCTGACAGGCTCCTTCGATCAGCCCCAGCATTTT. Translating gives CASSHLTGSFDQPQHF.

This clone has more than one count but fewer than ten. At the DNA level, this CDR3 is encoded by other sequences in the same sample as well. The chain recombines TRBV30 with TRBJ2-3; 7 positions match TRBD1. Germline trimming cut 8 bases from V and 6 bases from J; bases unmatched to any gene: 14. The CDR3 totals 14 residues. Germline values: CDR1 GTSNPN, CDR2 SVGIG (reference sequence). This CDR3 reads CAQYTPGGSDTQYF. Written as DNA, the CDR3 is TGTGCCCAGTACACCCCAGGGGGTAGCGATACGCAGTATTTT.

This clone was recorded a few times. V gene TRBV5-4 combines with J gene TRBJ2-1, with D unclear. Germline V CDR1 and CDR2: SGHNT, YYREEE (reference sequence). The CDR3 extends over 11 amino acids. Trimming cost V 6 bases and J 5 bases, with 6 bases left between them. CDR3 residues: CASTLNNEQFF. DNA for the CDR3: TGTGCCAGCACCCTGAACAATGAGCAGTTCTTC.

CDR3 nucleotides: TGTGCCTGGAGTACGTCTTGGGACAGGCTGAACACTGAAGCTTTCTTT. This codes for CAWSTSWDRLNTEAFF. The chain recombines TRBV30 with TRBJ1-1; 8 bases agree with TRBD1. With 2 bases clipped from V and 0 bases from J, the junction kept 8 bases outside the gene matches. Germline V gene data show CDR1 as GTSNPN and CDR2 as SVGIG (reference sequence). This CDR3 spans 16 amino acids.

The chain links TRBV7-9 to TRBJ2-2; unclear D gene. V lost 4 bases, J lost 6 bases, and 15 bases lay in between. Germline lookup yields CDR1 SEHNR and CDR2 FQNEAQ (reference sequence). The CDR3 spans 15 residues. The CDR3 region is CASSSALNSPGELFF. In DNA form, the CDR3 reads TGTGCCAGCAGCTCAGCCCTTAATAGCCCCGGGGAGCTGTTTTTT.

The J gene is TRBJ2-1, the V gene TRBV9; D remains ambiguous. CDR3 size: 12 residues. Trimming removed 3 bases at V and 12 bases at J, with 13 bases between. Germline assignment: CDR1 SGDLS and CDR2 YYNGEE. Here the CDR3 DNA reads TGTGCCAGCAGCGGGCTAGAAATCGGGCAGTTCTTC. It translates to CASSGLEIGQFF. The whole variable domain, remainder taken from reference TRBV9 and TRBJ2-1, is DSGVTQTPKHLITATGQRVTLRCSPRSGDLSVYWYQQSLDQGLQFLIQYYNGEERAKGNILERFSAQQFPDLHSELNLSSLELGDSALYFCASSGLEIGQFFGPGTRLTVL.

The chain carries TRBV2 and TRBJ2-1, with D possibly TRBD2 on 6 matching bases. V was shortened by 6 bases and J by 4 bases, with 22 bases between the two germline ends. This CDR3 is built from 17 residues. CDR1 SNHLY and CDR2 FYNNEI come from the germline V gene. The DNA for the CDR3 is TGTGCCAGCAGAGGGGAGGTGGCTCGATACAAATACAATGAGCAGTTCTTC. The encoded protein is CASRGEVARYKYNEQFF.

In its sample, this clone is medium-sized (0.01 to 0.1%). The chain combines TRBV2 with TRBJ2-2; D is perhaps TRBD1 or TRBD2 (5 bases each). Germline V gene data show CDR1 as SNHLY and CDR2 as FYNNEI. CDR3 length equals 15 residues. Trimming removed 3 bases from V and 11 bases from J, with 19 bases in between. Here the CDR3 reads CASSDAYNGTPELFF. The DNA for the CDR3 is TGTGCCAGCAGTGATGCTTATAACGGGACCCCTGAGCTGTTTTTT.

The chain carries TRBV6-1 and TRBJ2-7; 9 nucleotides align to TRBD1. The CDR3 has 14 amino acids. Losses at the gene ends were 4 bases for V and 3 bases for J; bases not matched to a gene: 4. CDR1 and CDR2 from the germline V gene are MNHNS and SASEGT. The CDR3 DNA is TGTGCCAGCAGTGGGAGGGACAGGGTCTACGAGCAGTACTTC. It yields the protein CASSGRDRVYEQYF.

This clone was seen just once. DNA for the CDR3: TGTGCCAGCAGTGACAACCCCGTGCATGAGCAGTTCTTC. This translates into CASSDNPVHEQFF. The V and J genes are TRBV6-1 and TRBJ2-1; D remains unclear. Germline values: CDR1 MNHNS, CDR2 SASEGT. V dropped 3 bases and J dropped 8 bases, with 11 bases sitting between them. The length of the CDR3 is 13 residues.

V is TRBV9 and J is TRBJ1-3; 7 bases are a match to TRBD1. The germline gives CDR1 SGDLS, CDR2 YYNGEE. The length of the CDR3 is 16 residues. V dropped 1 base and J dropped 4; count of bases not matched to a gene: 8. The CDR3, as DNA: TGTGCCAGCAGCGTATGGAGACAGGGATCCGGAAACACCATATATTTT. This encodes CASSVWRQGSGNTIYF.

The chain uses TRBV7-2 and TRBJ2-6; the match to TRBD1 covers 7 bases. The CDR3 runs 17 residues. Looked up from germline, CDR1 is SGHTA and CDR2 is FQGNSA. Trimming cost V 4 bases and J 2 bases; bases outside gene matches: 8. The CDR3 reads CASSSYRGLTGANVLTF. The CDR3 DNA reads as TGTGCCAGCAGCTCGTACAGGGGTCTGACTGGGGCCAACGTCCTGACTTTC.

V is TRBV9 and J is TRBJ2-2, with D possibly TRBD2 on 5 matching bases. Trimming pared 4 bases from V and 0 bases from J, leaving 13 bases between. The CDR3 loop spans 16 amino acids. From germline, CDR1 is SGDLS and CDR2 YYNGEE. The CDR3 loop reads CASSSLGVANTGELFF. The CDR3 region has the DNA TGTGCCAGCAGCTCCCTCGGGGTAGCGAACACCGGGGAGCTGTTTTTT.

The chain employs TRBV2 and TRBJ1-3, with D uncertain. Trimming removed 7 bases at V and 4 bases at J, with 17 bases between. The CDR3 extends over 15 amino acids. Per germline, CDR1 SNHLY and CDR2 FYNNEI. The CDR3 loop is CASIDWRETGNTIYF. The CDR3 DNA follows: TGTGCCAGCATCGACTGGAGAGAAACCGGAAACACCATATATTTT.

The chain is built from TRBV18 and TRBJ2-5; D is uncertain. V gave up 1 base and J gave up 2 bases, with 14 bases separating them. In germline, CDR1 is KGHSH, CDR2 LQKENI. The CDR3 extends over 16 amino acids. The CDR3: CASSPQFEGRQETQYF. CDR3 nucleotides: TGTGCCAGCTCACCACAGTTTGAAGGCAGGCAAGAGACCCAGTACTTC.

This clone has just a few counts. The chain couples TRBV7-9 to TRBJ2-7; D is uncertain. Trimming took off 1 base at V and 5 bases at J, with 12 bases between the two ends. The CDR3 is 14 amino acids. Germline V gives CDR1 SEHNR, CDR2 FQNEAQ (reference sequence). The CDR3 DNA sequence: TGTGCCAGCAGCTTAGTCGATAAGGGTCACGAGCAGTACTTC. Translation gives CASSLVDKGHEQYF.

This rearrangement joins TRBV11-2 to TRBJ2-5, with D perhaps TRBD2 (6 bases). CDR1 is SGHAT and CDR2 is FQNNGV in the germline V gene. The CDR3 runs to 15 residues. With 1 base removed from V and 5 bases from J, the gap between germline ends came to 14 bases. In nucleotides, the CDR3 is TGTGCCAGCAGCTTAGTCGCGGCTGGGGGGGAGACCCAGTACTTC. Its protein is CASSLVAAGGETQYF.

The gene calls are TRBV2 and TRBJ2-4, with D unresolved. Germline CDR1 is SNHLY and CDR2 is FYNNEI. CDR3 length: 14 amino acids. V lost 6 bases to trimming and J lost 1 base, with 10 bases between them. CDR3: CASRVGWAKNIQYF. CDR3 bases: TGTGCCAGCAGGGTAGGGTGGGCCAAAAACATTCAGTACTTC.

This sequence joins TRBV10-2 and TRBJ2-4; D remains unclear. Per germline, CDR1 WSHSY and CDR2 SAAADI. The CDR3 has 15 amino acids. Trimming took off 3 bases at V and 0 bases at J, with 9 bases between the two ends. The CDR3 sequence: CASSEVRLAKNIQYF. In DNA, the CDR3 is TGCGCCAGCAGTGAAGTAAGGTTAGCCAAAAACATTCAGTACTTC.

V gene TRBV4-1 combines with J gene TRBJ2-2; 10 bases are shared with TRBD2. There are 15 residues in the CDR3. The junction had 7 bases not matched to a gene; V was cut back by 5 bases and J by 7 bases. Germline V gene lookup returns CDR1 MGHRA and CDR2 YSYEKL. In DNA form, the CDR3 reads TGCGCCAGCAGCTTAGCGGGGGGTGGGGGCGGGGAGCTGTTTTTT. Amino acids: CASSLAGGGGGELFF.